Below, 6 T cell receptor beta chains from the same sample are listed, as sequenced in a study of cytomegalovirus exposure and HLA in healthy donors. The PCR used 60 Vbeta and 13 Jbeta primers. The protocol was immunoSEQ multiplex PCR, while the TCRdb copy is restricted to in-frame clones and leaves out a portion. The data hold roughly 170,000 clones, with under 85% observed a single time. Sequences were obtained from PBMCs. The receptors were gathered from a man over 45 in good health and CMV-seronegative.

The chain has TRBV7-9 and TRBJ2-3; TRBD2 is a possible D gene (6 bases). CDR1 SEHNR and CDR2 FQNEAQ come from the germline V gene (reference sequence). The CDR3 has 15 amino acids. Trimming removed 5 bases at V and 1 base at J, with 13 bases between. This chain's CDR3 is CASSPRWGGTDTQYF. The CDR3, as DNA: TGTGCCAGCAGCCCTCGTTGGGGGGGCACAGATACGCAGTATTTT. The full variable domain, its missing parts supplied by reference TRBV7-9 and TRBJ2-3, is DTGVSQNPRHKITKRGQNVTFRCDPISEHNRLYWYRQTLGQGPEFLTYFQNEAQLEKSRLLSDRFSAERPKGSFSTLEIQRTEQGDSAMYLCASSPRWGGTDTQYFGPGTRLTVL.

This clone appeared a single time. The chain combines TRBV19 with TRBJ2-5; 8 bases fit TRBD1. The CDR3 consists of 13 residues. Germline CDR1 is LNHDA and CDR2 is SQIVND (reference sequence). V dropped 6 bases and J dropped 5; count of bases not matched to a gene: 5. The CDR3 sequence is CASRQGVLETQYF. In DNA, the CDR3 is TGTGCCAGTAGACAGGGGGTATTGGAGACCCAGTACTTC.

This chain uses TRBV19 with TRBJ2-3; 10 positions agree with TRBD1. Germline CDR1 and CDR2: LNHDA and SQIVND (reference sequence). The CDR3 covers 16 residues. J gave up 1 base and V 5 bases, and 6 bases lay outside the gene matches. In DNA form, the CDR3 reads TGTGCCAGTAGTGCACTGGGACAGGGGCGCACAGATACGCAGTATTTT. Protein: CASSALGQGRTDTQYF. The full variable domain, its missing parts supplied by reference TRBV19 and TRBJ2-3, is DGGITQSPKYLFRKEGQNVTLSCEQNLNHDAMYWYRQDPGQGLRLIYYSQIVNDFQKGDIAEGYSVSREKKESFPLTVTSAQKNPTAFYLCASSALGQGRTDTQYFGPGTRLTVL.

The chain couples TRBV18 to TRBJ1-3; TRBD1 matches 8 bases. V was clipped by 6 bases and J by 0 bases; unmatched bases: 7. The CDR3 covers 16 residues. Germline V CDR1 and CDR2: KGHSH, LQKENI. The CDR3 coding sequence is TGTGCCAGCTCGGGACAGGAATTGGTCTCTGGAAACACCATATATTTT. Translated, it gives CASSGQELVSGNTIYF.

The rearrangement joins TRBV7-3 to TRBJ2-3, with 8 bases aligning to TRBD2. The V gene end was trimmed by 4 bases and the J gene end by 4 bases; junction bases not matched to a gene: 4. Germline CDR1 SGHTA, CDR2 FQGTGA. This CDR3 is 14 amino acids long. CDR3: CASSSGGAADTQYF. As DNA, the CDR3 is TGTGCCAGCAGCTCCGGGGGGGCTGCAGATACGCAGTATTTT. Filled out from reference TRBV7-3 and TRBJ2-3, the complete variable domain reads GAGVSQTPSNKVTEKGKYVELRCDPISGHTALYWYRQSLGQGPEFLIYFQGTGAADDSGLPNDRFFAVRPEGSVSTLKIQRTERGDSAVYLCASSSGGAADTQYFGPGTRLTVL.

This clone was counted a single time. The chain combines TRBV29-1 with TRBJ2-3; possibly TRBD1 for D (6 bases). Germline CDR1 reads SQVTM; CDR2 reads ANQGSEA. Trimming took 7 bases from V and 5 from J, leaving 19 bases between them. The CDR3 contains 14 residues. For the CDR3, the DNA is TGCAGCGCCGATAATGGGGGCTCAGGAGATACGCAGTATTTT. Translation: CSADNGGSGDTQYF.